What follows are 8 T cell receptor beta chains derived from one specimen sequenced in a study of T cells in localized non-small cell lung cancer. TCRdb's copy holds only in-frame clones and misses some; the assay was immunoSEQ multiplex PCR. The sample includes roughly 16,000 clones, 70% to 90% of them seen just once. The source material was peripheral blood, sampled before any cancer treatment. The receptor set was obtained from a male donor at least 60 years old with stage I lung adenocarcinoma.

This sequence joins TRBV19 and TRBJ2-2; 10 bases are shared with TRBD2. In germline, CDR1 is LNHDA, CDR2 SQIVND (reference sequence). V dropped 5 bases and J dropped 4; count of bases not matched to a gene: 19. The CDR3 sequence is 20 residues long. The CDR3 is CASSPRGSGGTPRGTGELFF. The DNA of the CDR3 is TGTGCCAGTAGTCCCCGGGGTAGCGGGGGGACTCCGAGGGGCACCGGGGAGCTGTTTTTT. Drawing the rest from reference TRBV19 and TRBJ2-2, the complete variable domain is DGGITQSPKYLFRKEGQNVTLSCEQNLNHDAMYWYRQDPGQGLRLIYYSQIVNDFQKGDIAEGYSVSREKKESFPLTVTSAQKNPTAFYLCASSPRGSGGTPRGTGELFFGEGSRLTVL.

This clone was seen once. V and J are TRBV2 and TRBJ1-6; D is ambiguous. Trimming shortened V by 3 bases and J by 0 bases, and 6 bases separated the two germline ends. Germline CDR1 and CDR2: SNHLY and FYNNEI. This CDR3 region has 15 residues. This CDR3 reads CASSERSSYNSPLHF. The DNA for the CDR3 is TGTGCCAGCAGTGAGCGCAGCTCCTATAATTCACCCCTCCACTTT.

The chain carries TRBV2 and TRBJ1-1; D may be TRBD1 (5 bases). The germline V and J ends were trimmed by 6 bases and 1 base, with 9 bases remaining between them. Per germline, CDR1 SNHLY and CDR2 FYNNEI. This CDR3 is built from 13 residues. CDR3 loop: CASSLQGNTEAFF. The CDR3 DNA reads TGTGCCAGCAGCCTCCAGGGGAACACTGAAGCTTTCTTT.

The chain joins TRBV28 to TRBJ2-6, with D perhaps TRBD2 (6 bases). Trimming pared 8 bases from V and 1 base from J, leaving 15 bases between. CDR1 MDHEN and CDR2 SYDVKM come from the germline V gene. CDR3 length: 16 residues. Written as DNA, the CDR3 is TGTGCCAGCCTCGGGACTGACTCTTCTGGGGCCAACGTCCTGACTTTC. It specifies CASLGTDSSGANVLTF.

CDR3 coding DNA: TGTGCCAGCAGCTTAGGATTTGGCAATCAGCCCCAGCATTTT. Amino acid sequence: CASSLGFGNQPQHF. This chain links TRBV7-2 with TRBJ1-5, with D unresolved. Trimming took off 1 base at V and 2 bases at J, with 6 bases between the two ends. There are 14 residues in the CDR3. CDR1 and CDR2 from the germline V gene are SGHTA and FQGNSA.

V is TRBV28 and J is TRBJ1-4; 10 nucleotides match TRBD1. This CDR3 is built from 13 residues. With V trimmed by 6 bases and J by 7 bases, 2 bases remained unmatched. Germline assignment: CDR1 MDHEN and CDR2 SYDVKM. CDR3 in DNA: TGTGCCAGCAGGGGGACAGGGGTTGAAAAACTGTTTTTT. The encoded protein is CASRGTGVEKLFF.

J is TRBJ2-7 and V is TRBV6-6; TRBD1 might be the D (6 bases). Looked up from germline, CDR1 is MNHNY and CDR2 is SVGAGI (reference sequence). This CDR3 comprises 15 residues. Trimming stripped 2 bases from V and 1 base from J, with 12 bases between. CDR3 in DNA: TGTGCCAGCAGTTACATCCGGGACAAGTCCTACGAGCAGTACTTC. Its translation: CASSYIRDKSYEQYF.

The chain links TRBV30 to TRBJ1-1; D may be TRBD1 (6 bases). CDR3 size: 15 residues. The germline CDR1 and CDR2 sequences are GTSNPN and SVGIG (reference sequence). Trimming stripped 3 bases from V and 4 bases from J, with 18 bases between. CDR3 coding DNA: TGTGCCTGGAGGGGGGCAGGGGAGGCGAGCACTGAAGCTTTCTTT. Its protein is CAWRGAGEASTEAFF.